This TCR beta chain is from a study of CDR3 diversity in severe acne. TCRdb reprocessed the PCR reads with MiXCR, giving one entry per CDR3 protein. The sample lists approximately 97,000 distinct CDR3 sequences, roughly half occurring once. The germline CDR1 and CDR2 sequences are SGHAT and FQNNGV. V dropped 2 bases and J dropped 4 bases, with 8 bases sitting between them. The CDR3 covers 13 residues. The chain couples TRBV11-2 to TRBJ1-2; D is unresolved. The clonotype was recovered from a male donor with acne. The specimen was blood. The CDR3 loop reads CASSLLSLYGYTF. DNA for the CDR3: TGTGCCAGCAGCTTACTTTCCCTCTATGGCTACACCTTC.